The clone carrying this T cell receptor beta chain was observed a handful of times. RNA transcripts gave rise to amplified TCR beta CDR3 regions. HTBI primers were the set used in a first-round RT-PCR of the TCR CDR3. TCRdb processed the multiplex PCR reads anew with MiXCR; each CDR3 protein has one entry. In the table there are 300,000 to 400,000 distinct CDR3 sequences, 18% of which are singletons. The data are from a study of T cells in Graves' hyperthyroidism and ophthalmopathy. This CDR3 contains 16 residues. Trimming left V 1 base short and J 10 bases short, with 22 bases between. Germline CDR1 and CDR2: LGHNA and YNFKEQ.

The sequencing input was blood. The sequence came from a woman aged 50 to 65 with Graves' hyperthyroidism. The V gene is TRBV4-2, the J gene TRBJ1-1; tentative D call: TRBD1 (6 bases). CDR3 region: CASSQAPRQVERVAFF. The CDR3 nucleotides read TGTGCCAGCAGCCAAGCCCCTAGACAGGTGGAGAGAGTAGCTTTCTTT.